One sample yielded the 6 T cell receptor beta chains listed below, sequenced in a study of blood T cell repertoires in COVID-19. Using immunoSEQ multiplex PCR, the repertoire was profiled, and TCRdb retains in-frame clones only, with some absent. Of roughly 220,000 clones listed, around 82% are singletons. Specimen: peripheral blood. The receptors were gathered from a woman aged 25 to 39 who had recovered from COVID-19.

This chain joins TRBV5-1 and TRBJ2-1; D is perhaps TRBD2 (6 bases). Trimming removed 0 bases from V and 2 bases from J, with 9 bases in between. Germline CDR1 is SGHRS and CDR2 is YFSETQ. CDR3 length: 15 amino acids. The CDR3 here is CASSLGGTAYNEQFF. The CDR3 region has the DNA TGCGCCAGCAGCTTGGGCGGGACGGCCTACAATGAGCAGTTCTTC.

The chain employs TRBV10-3 and TRBJ2-5; D gene uncertain. Trimming pared 4 bases from V and 5 bases from J, leaving 11 bases between. CDR1 and CDR2 from the germline V gene are ENHRY and SYGVKD. This CDR3 comprises 13 residues. This CDR3 reads CAISGRNRETQYF. The CDR3 DNA reads as TGTGCCATCAGTGGCAGGAACCGCGAGACCCAGTACTTC.

This clone came up a few times. V and J are TRBV4-1 and TRBJ2-2; TRBD2 matches at 13 bases. The germline gives CDR1 MGHRA, CDR2 YSYEKL. V lost 0 bases, J lost 0 bases, and 4 bases stayed unmatched. The CDR3 sequence is 19 residues long. The CDR3 sequence is CASSQDPGLAGANTGELFF. CDR3 sequence (DNA): TGCGCCAGCAGCCAAGACCCCGGACTAGCGGGAGCGAACACCGGGGAGCTGTTTTTT.

The V call is TRBV5-1, the J call TRBJ2-6, with 7 bases lining up with TRBD1. From germline, CDR1 is SGHRS and CDR2 YFSETQ. J lost 0 bases, V lost 7 bases, and 10 bases had no gene match. The CDR3 length is 17 residues. CDR3 DNA: TGCGCCAGCCGCCAAGACAGGGCCTACTCTGGGGCCAACGTCCTGACTTTC. It specifies CASRQDRAYSGANVLTF.

The DNA for the CDR3 is TGTGCCAGCAGCTTAGAGGGCGGGGGGGGCTACGAGCAGTACTTC. It yields the protein CASSLEGGGGYEQYF. The chain links TRBV7-2 to TRBJ2-7; 9 bases agree with TRBD2. Trimming took 1 base from V and 3 from J; bases not matched to a gene: 4. This CDR3 contains 15 residues. Per the germline V gene, CDR1 is SGHTA and CDR2 is FQGNSA.

The V call is TRBV6-5, the J call TRBJ1-5, with 7 bases that match TRBD1. The J segment lost 7 bases and the V segment lost 5 bases, leaving 5 bases of the junction unmatched. The V gene's germline CDR1 is MNHEY and CDR2 SVGAGI. CDR3 length: 13 residues. The CDR3 spells CASSPEQGQPQHF. The CDR3 nucleotides are TGTGCCAGCAGTCCAGAACAGGGGCAGCCCCAGCATTTT.